This passage covers 28 T cell receptor beta chains from one sample sequenced in a study of early T cells in non-severe SARS-CoV-2 infection. MiXCR, run by TCRdb on the 5' RACE reads, gives a single entry per CDR3 protein. The repertoire has more than 80,000 distinct CDR3 sequences, roughly 15% of them found once; the top ten carry roughly 1.2%. Sequencing used whole blood. These receptors originate from an adult who was a healthcare worker with PCR-confirmed SARS-CoV-2 infection or an uninfected control (not recorded which).

The chain combines TRBV28 with TRBJ1-5, with D tentatively TRBD1 (5 bases). The CDR3 contains 12 residues. V shed 3 bases and J shed 9 bases, with 9 bases lying between them. Germline CDR1 and CDR2: MDHEN and SYDVKM. Written as DNA, the CDR3 is TGTGCCAGCAGTTTGGGGCTTCGGCCCCAGCATTTT. It encodes CASSLGLRPQHF.

This clonotype was counted a few times. The CDR3 loop is CASRSSGPYEQYF. Written as DNA, the CDR3 is TGTGCCAGCAGATCTAGCGGACCCTACGAGCAGTACTTC. The chain couples TRBV25-1 to TRBJ2-7, with TRBD2 matching over 7 bases. Germline trimming cut 6 bases from V and 2 bases from J; bases unmatched to any gene: 4. This CDR3 spans 13 amino acids. Germline lookup yields CDR1 MGHDK and CDR2 SYGVNS.

This clonotype showed up just a few times. V gene TRBV11-2 combines with J gene TRBJ2-3, with D perhaps matching TRBD1 or TRBD2 (5 bases each). Deletions cut 5 bases from V and 1 base from J, with 13 bases between. Germline V gene sequence: CDR1 SGHAT, CDR2 FQNNGV. The CDR3 covers 15 residues. The CDR3 loop reads CASSTQEARTDTQYF. The CDR3 DNA is TGTGCCAGCAGCACACAGGAGGCTCGCACAGATACGCAGTATTTT.

This clonotype was picked up a small number of times. The genes are TRBV6-1 and TRBJ2-2, with unresolved D. The germline gives CDR1 MNHNS, CDR2 SASEGT. Trimming left V 2 bases short and J 7 bases short, with 14 bases between. The CDR3 extends over 15 amino acids. The CDR3 spells CASSERATSIGELFF. For the CDR3, the DNA is TGTGCCAGCAGTGAACGGGCTACCTCGATCGGGGAGCTGTTTTTT.

Notes on this clonotype: As the CDR3 is not closed by the conserved phenylalanine or tryptophan, this likely results from a read error. Because the CDR3's place on the DNA is in doubt, the DNA is left out and the CDR3 is given as listed by TCRdb. The chain recombines TRBV21-1 with TRBJ2-1; the D call in the table, TRBD1, was not verified against the DNA. TRBV21-1 is classified as a pseudogene. The CDR3 contains 17 residues when both ends are counted. CDR3: CASSPDSTHPSYNEQFI.

In its sample, this clonotype was seen a few times. CDR3 in DNA: TGCGCCAGCAGCCAAGGGACAGGGTTGTCTGGGGCCAACGTCCTGACTTTC. Translation gives CASSQGTGLSGANVLTF. The chain has TRBV4-3 and TRBJ2-6; 8 bases map to TRBD1. Trimming removed 1 base from V and 1 base from J; junction bases left unmatched: 3. The CDR3 contains 17 residues. Germline V lookup: CDR1 LGHNA, CDR2 YSLEER.

V usage is TRBV27 and J usage is TRBJ2-3; 8 bases fit TRBD2. The CDR3 extends over 17 amino acids. CDR1 and CDR2 from the germline V gene are MNHEY and SMNVEV (reference sequence). V lost 7 bases, J lost 4 bases, and 16 bases stayed unmatched. For the CDR3, the DNA is TGTGCCAGCACCCAAATCGTTAGCGGGAAAAGGGCAGATACGCAGTATTTT. Protein product: CASTQIVSGKRADTQYF.

V gene TRBV24-1 combines with J gene TRBJ2-1, with D possibly TRBD1 on 6 matching bases. Looked up from germline, CDR1 is KGHDR and CDR2 is SFDVKD. Trimming took 0 bases from V and 0 from J, leaving 8 bases between them. The CDR3 covers 16 residues. The CDR3 is CATSDLEGDSYNEQFF. Written as DNA, the CDR3 is TGTGCCACCAGTGATTTGGAGGGGGACTCCTACAATGAGCAGTTCTTC.

This chain connects TRBV27 to TRBJ2-3; perhaps TRBD1 as D (7 bases). The CDR3 sequence is 15 residues long. V lost 7 bases to trimming and J lost 0 bases, with 14 bases between them. Per the germline V gene, CDR1 is MNHEY and CDR2 is SMNVEV (reference sequence). The CDR3 sequence: CASTAGQQSTDTQYF. In DNA, the CDR3 is TGTGCCAGCACCGCGGGACAGCAGAGCACAGATACGCAGTATTTT.

This clonotype has a handful of counts. The chain links TRBV5-4 to TRBJ1-2, with 7 positions matching TRBD1. This CDR3 region has 16 residues. With 4 bases clipped from V and 2 bases from J, the junction kept 11 bases outside the gene matches. From germline, CDR1 is SGHNT and CDR2 YYREEE (reference sequence). The CDR3 is CASSKGTDLPNYGYTF. CDR3 sequence (DNA): TGTGCCAGCAGCAAGGGGACAGACTTACCGAACTATGGCTACACCTTC.

The chain employs TRBV28 and TRBJ2-4, with TRBD1 identical over 7 bases. The V gene end was trimmed by 5 bases and the J gene end by 0 bases; junction bases not matched to a gene: 7. The CDR3 totals 16 residues. Germline CDR1 and CDR2: MDHEN and SYDVKM. CDR3 bases: TGTGCCAGCAGTGCCACAGGGGCCCTAGCCAAAAACATTCAGTACTTC. Amino acids: CASSATGALAKNIQYF.

The chain employs TRBV6-2 or TRBV6-3 and TRBJ2-7, with TRBD2 matching 8 bases. The CDR3 consists of 15 residues. The ends lost 7 bases at V and 0 bases at J; junction bases unmatched: 8. Germline V gene data show CDR1 as MNHEY and CDR2 as SVGEGT. Here the CDR3 reads CASTLGLAASYEQYF. CDR3 nucleotide sequence: TGTGCCAGCACCCTCGGACTAGCCGCCTCCTACGAGCAGTACTTC.

This clonotype was recorded at least ten times. V is TRBV27 and J is TRBJ2-1, with D hard to call. Germline V gives CDR1 MNHEY, CDR2 SMNVEV (reference sequence). V was pared by 5 bases and J by 1 base, with 15 bases between. The CDR3 sequence is 16 residues long. CDR3 region: CASSPQLSTSYNEQFF. DNA for the CDR3: TGTGCCAGCAGTCCCCAGTTAAGTACTTCCTACAATGAGCAGTTCTTC.

CDR3 DNA: TGTGCCAGCAGCGTACGAGGCGGCACCTATGGCTACACCTTC. The encoded protein is CASSVRGGTYGYTF. The V call is TRBV9, the J call TRBJ1-2; D remains unclear. The CDR3 totals 14 residues. V dropped 1 base and J dropped 4 bases, with 11 bases sitting between them. CDR1 is SGDLS and CDR2 is YYNGEE in the germline V gene. The complete variable domain, with remaining parts taken from reference TRBV9 and TRBJ1-2, reads DSGVTQTPKHLITATGQRVTLRCSPRSGDLSVYWYQQSLDQGLQFLIQYYNGEERAKGNILERFSAQQFPDLHSELNLSSLELGDSALYFCASSVRGGTYGYTFGSGTRLTVV.

In regard to this clonotype: A read error is possible here, since a much larger clone lies one base away. This chain joins TRBV6-2 or TRBV6-3 and TRBJ2-2, with 11 bases identical to TRBD2. The germline CDR1 and CDR2 sequences are MNHEY and SVGEGT. The CDR3 loop spans 16 amino acids. Trimming cost V 9 bases and J 5 bases; bases outside gene matches: 11. The CDR3 is CARRPTSGGRTGELFF. In nucleotides, the CDR3 is TGTGCCAGGAGGCCCACTAGCGGGGGAAGGACCGGGGAGCTGTTTTTT.

This clonotype was counted between two and nine times. V is TRBV29-1 and J is TRBJ2-1, with D maybe TRBD1 (5 bases). CDR1 is SQVTM, CDR2 ANQGSEA, per germline. The V and J ends lost 7 bases and 0 bases respectively, with 13 bases between them. This CDR3 has 14 amino acids. CDR3 protein: CSAIDSLSYNEQFF. CDR3 sequence (DNA): TGCAGCGCCATCGACAGTCTCTCCTACAATGAGCAGTTCTTC.

The genes are TRBV6-5 and TRBJ1-1; 9 bases map to TRBD1. This CDR3 has 14 residues. In germline, CDR1 is MNHEY, CDR2 SVGAGI. V lost 7 bases to trimming and J lost 4 bases; unmatched junction nucleotides: 7. In nucleotides, the CDR3 is TGTGCCAGCAACCGACAGGGGGAGAGCACTGAAGCTTTCTTT. Its protein is CASNRQGESTEAFF.

This clonotype occurred a few times. The genes are TRBV7-2 and TRBJ2-7, with 10 bases aligning to TRBD2. Germline CDR1 SGHTA, CDR2 FQGNSA. This CDR3 is 15 amino acids long. V shed 5 bases and J 5 bases; nucleotides not matched to a gene: 9. CDR3 in DNA: TGTGCCAGCAGCCCGAGCGGGAGGGGTGTCCACGAGCAGTACTTC. Translation gives CASSPSGRGVHEQYF. The whole variable domain, filled in from reference TRBV7-2 and TRBJ2-7, reads GAGVSQSPSNKVTEKGKDVELRCDPISGHTALYWYRQSLGQGLEFLIYFQGNSAPDKSGLPSDRFSAERTGGSVSTLTIQRTQQEDSAVYLCASSPSGRGVHEQYFGPGTRLTVT.

This clonotype was counted between two and nine times. DNA for the CDR3: TGTGCCAGCAGTGCCCTCCTTCCTGGACAGGGAGGAGGAGAGACCCAGTACTTC. The encoded protein is CASSALLPGQGGGETQYF. The chain uses TRBV2 and TRBJ2-5; 8 nucleotides align to TRBD1. V dropped 4 bases and J dropped 4; count of bases not matched to a gene: 17. CDR1 is SNHLY and CDR2 is FYNNEI in the germline V gene. CDR3 length: 18 amino acids.

This clonotype was found a few times. J is TRBJ2-3 and V is TRBV19; 8 bases are a match to TRBD1. With 6 bases clipped from V and 5 bases from J, the junction kept 10 bases outside the gene matches. The CDR3 contains 15 residues. Germline CDR1 reads LNHDA; CDR2 reads SQIVND (reference sequence). Here the CDR3 reads CASSTEGTGLDTQYF. The CDR3 DNA sequence: TGTGCCAGTAGCACCGAGGGGACAGGTTTAGATACGCAGTATTTT. The whole variable domain, filled in from reference TRBV19 and TRBJ2-3, reads DGGITQSPKYLFRKEGQNVTLSCEQNLNHDAMYWYRQDPGQGLRLIYYSQIVNDFQKGDIAEGYSVSREKKESFPLTVTSAQKNPTAFYLCASSTEGTGLDTQYFGPGTRLTVL.

This clonotype has more than one count but fewer than ten. The V call is TRBV6-2 or TRBV6-3, the J call TRBJ2-7; maybe TRBD2 (6 bases). Germline lookup yields CDR1 MNHEY and CDR2 SVGEGT. Trimming removed 5 bases at V and 2 bases at J, with 13 bases between. The CDR3 runs to 14 residues. The CDR3, as DNA: TGTGCCAGCAGTGCCGGGACTGCACCCTACGAGCAGTACTTC. Its protein product is CASSAGTAPYEQYF.

The chain employs TRBV18 and TRBJ2-3; D gene unclear. The CDR3 contains 16 residues. V lost 2 bases, J lost 2 bases, and 14 bases lay in between. Germline CDR1 KGHSH, CDR2 LQKENI. This chain's CDR3 is CASSPSLSQNTDTQYF. CDR3 nucleotides: TGTGCCAGCTCACCATCCTTGTCCCAGAACACAGATACGCAGTATTTT. Full variable domain (outside the CDR3, taken from reference TRBV18 and TRBJ2-3): NAGVMQNPRHLVRRRGQEARLRCSPMKGHSHVYWYRQLPEEGLKFMVYLQKENIIDESGMPKERFSAEFPKEGPSILRIQQVVRGDSAAYFCASSPSLSQNTDTQYFGPGTRLTVL.

This chain joins TRBV20-1 and TRBJ1-6; 10 bases are shared with TRBD1. The V gene's germline CDR1 is DFQATT and CDR2 SNEGSKA (reference sequence). The CDR3 covers 20 residues. Losses at the gene ends were 2 bases for V and 0 bases for J; bases not matched to a gene: 13. CDR3 protein: CSARQPFRTGGSSYNSPLHF. The CDR3 coding sequence is TGCAGTGCTAGACAACCATTCCGGACAGGGGGGAGCTCCTATAATTCACCCCTCCACTTT.

The chain recombines TRBV2 with TRBJ2-5; 9 bases are a match to TRBD2. The CDR3 extends over 14 amino acids. J lost 5 bases, V lost 6 bases, and 7 bases had no gene match. Germline V gives CDR1 SNHLY, CDR2 FYNNEI. Here the CDR3 DNA reads TGTGCCAGCAGAATAGCGGGAGCCGTGGAGACCCAGTACTTC. Encoded protein: CASRIAGAVETQYF. Full variable domain (remainder filled in from reference TRBV2 and TRBJ2-5): EPEVTQTPSHQVTQMGQEVILRCVPISNHLYFYWYRQILGQKVEFLVSFYNNEISEKSEIFDDQFSVERPDGSNFTLKIRSTKLEDSAMYFCASRIAGAVETQYFGPGTRLLVL.

This clonotype was detected a few times. The chain joins TRBV5-5 to TRBJ2-3; 12 bases are shared with TRBD2. CDR1 is SGHKS and CDR2 is YYEKEE in the germline V gene (reference sequence). The junction had 14 bases not matched to a gene; V was cut back by 3 bases and J by 3 bases. The CDR3 sequence is 19 residues long. Here the CDR3 reads CASSSTLWASGGATDTQYF. The CDR3 bases are TGTGCCAGCAGCTCGACTCTTTGGGCTAGCGGGGGGGCAACAGATACGCAGTATTTT.

The gene calls are TRBV2 and TRBJ2-7; perhaps TRBD1 as D (6 bases). The CDR3 extends over 14 amino acids. In germline, CDR1 is SNHLY, CDR2 FYNNEI. Trimming stripped 5 bases from V and 1 base from J, with 12 bases between. The CDR3 DNA reads TGTGCCAGCAGTTCACAGGGTACGTCCTACGAGCAGTACTTC. This gives the protein CASSSQGTSYEQYF.

This clonotype was seen more than once but under ten times. The CDR3 DNA reads as TGTGCCAGCCCCCGCGAAGGGGCGGATCCAAACACCGGGGAGCTGTTTTTT. Translation: CASPREGADPNTGELFF. The chain uses TRBV6-5 and TRBJ2-2; possible D gene TRBD1, 5 bases. CDR3 length: 17 amino acids. Germline CDR1 and CDR2: MNHEY and SVGAGI. The V gene lost 8 bases and the J gene lost 2 bases, with 21 bases spanning the gap.

V and J are TRBV12-3 or TRBV12-4 and TRBJ2-7, with D possibly being TRBD1 (5 bases). CDR3 length equals 13 residues. V gave up 4 bases and J gave up 2 bases, with 9 bases separating them. As DNA, the CDR3 is TGTGCCAGCAGTTCCGACAGAGCCTACGAGCAGTACTTC. Protein: CASSSDRAYEQYF.